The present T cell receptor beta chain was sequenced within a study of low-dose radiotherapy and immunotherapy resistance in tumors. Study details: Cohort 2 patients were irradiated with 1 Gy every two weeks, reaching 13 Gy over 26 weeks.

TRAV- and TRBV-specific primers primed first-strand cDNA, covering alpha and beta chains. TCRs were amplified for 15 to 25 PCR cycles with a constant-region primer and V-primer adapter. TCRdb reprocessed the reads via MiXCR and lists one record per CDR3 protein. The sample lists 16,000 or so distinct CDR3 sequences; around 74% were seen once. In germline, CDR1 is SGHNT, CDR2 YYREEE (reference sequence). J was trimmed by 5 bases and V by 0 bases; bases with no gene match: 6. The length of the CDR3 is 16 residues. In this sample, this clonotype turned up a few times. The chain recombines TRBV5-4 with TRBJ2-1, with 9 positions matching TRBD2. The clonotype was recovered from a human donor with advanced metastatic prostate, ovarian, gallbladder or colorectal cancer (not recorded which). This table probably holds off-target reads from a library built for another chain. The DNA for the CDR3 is TGTGCCAGCAGCTTGGCCGGGGCTAGCGGGAACAATGAGCAGTTCTTC. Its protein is CASSLAGASGNNEQFF.